Below are 14 T cell receptor beta chains sequenced from a single sample in a study of naive and memory T cell subsets. No antigen has been assigned to these receptors. Broader study findings: Naive repertoires, especially CD8, held a few larger clonotypes, possibly memory cells re-expressing CD45RA.

An equimolar mix of two oligonucleotides served as the beta constant-region primer for TRBC1 and TRBC2. Ligated cDNA was amplified by four rounds of PCR with nested alpha and beta constant-region primers and SP2. Via MiXCR, TCRdb re-called the UMI-ligation and nested PCR reads, giving one row per CDR3 protein. The sample lists approximately 150,000 distinct CDR3 sequences, more than 15% seen once, with about 0.63% in the top ten. What was sequenced was naive CD8+ T cells from blood. All receptors come from a human donor in good health.

The chain uses TRBV15 and TRBJ2-1, with 12 nucleotides matching TRBD1. The ends lost 8 bases at V and 8 bases at J; junction bases unmatched: 4. The CDR3 is 13 residues long. CDR1 and CDR2 from the germline V gene are LNHNV and YYDKDF (reference sequence). In DNA form, the CDR3 reads TGTGCCACCCGGGACAGGGGGCTAGATGAGCAGTTCTTC. It translates to CATRDRGLDEQFF.

The chain is built from TRBV12-5 and TRBJ2-7, with D tentatively TRBD2 (6 bases). The V end was cut by 4 bases, the J end by 1 base, with 11 bases between. This CDR3 is 14 amino acids long. The germline CDR1 and CDR2 sequences are LGHNT and FRNRAP. This chain's CDR3 is CASGSGVLSYEQYF. The CDR3 DNA sequence: TGTGCTAGTGGTTCGGGGGTACTATCCTACGAGCAGTACTTC. The full variable domain, in which reference TRBV12-5 and TRBJ2-7 provide the parts outside the CDR3, is DARVTQTPRHKVTEMGQEVTMRCQPILGHNTVFWYRQTMMQGLELLAYFRNRAPLDDSGMPKDRFSAEMPDATLATLKIQPSEPRDSAVYFCASGSGVLSYEQYFGPGTRLTVT.

The chain is built from TRBV15 and TRBJ2-7, with D hard to call. Trimming removed 3 bases from V and 2 bases from J, with 11 bases in between. The CDR3 contains 14 residues. Looked up from germline, CDR1 is LNHNV and CDR2 is YYDKDF (reference sequence). The CDR3: CATSSLLGAYEQYF. The DNA for the CDR3 is TGTGCCACCAGCAGTTTACTTGGGGCCTACGAGCAGTACTTC.

The chain employs TRBV3-1 and TRBJ2-7; D not resolved. The germline CDR1 and CDR2 sequences are LGHDT and YNNKEL (reference sequence). Trimming shortened V by 0 bases and J by 3 bases, and 9 bases separated the two germline ends. This CDR3 has 14 amino acids. CDR3 protein: CASSQDPPNYEQYF. The DNA for the CDR3 is TGTGCCAGCAGCCAAGATCCACCGAACTACGAGCAGTACTTC.

This clonotype was recorded a few times. CDR3 residues: CASSTRQPFYEQYF. CDR3 DNA sequence: TGTGCCAGCAGCACCCGGCAGCCATTCTACGAGCAGTACTTC. V usage is TRBV7-8 and J usage is TRBJ2-7, with unresolved D. The CDR3 totals 14 residues. Per the germline V gene, CDR1 is SGHVS and CDR2 is FQNEAQ. V was shortened by 5 bases and J by 3 bases, with 14 bases between the two germline ends.

This clonotype was seen a handful of times. The chain employs TRBV2 and TRBJ1-4; 8 bases line up with TRBD1. Trimming cost V 5 bases and J 8 bases; bases outside gene matches: 1. This CDR3 has 12 amino acids. Germline V gene data show CDR1 as SNHLY and CDR2 as FYNNEI. CDR3 nucleotides: TGTGCCAGCAGTCGGGACAGGGAAAAACTGTTTTTT. Its translation: CASSRDREKLFF.

There are a few counts of this clonotype. J is TRBJ1-1 and V is TRBV6-2 or TRBV6-3; the D is unclear. Germline CDR1 MNHEY, CDR2 SVGEGT. V lost 8 bases and J lost 5, with 15 bases in between. CDR3 length: 13 amino acids. CDR3 sequence: CASSTFVWTEAFF. CDR3 nucleotides: TGTGCCAGCTCTACCTTTGTTTGGACTGAAGCTTTCTTT.

The CDR3 reads CASSLDRAPTDTQYF. In DNA form, the CDR3 reads TGTGCCAGCAGTTTGGACAGGGCCCCGACAGATACGCAGTATTTT. The V gene is TRBV28, the J gene TRBJ2-3, with TRBD1 matching 8 bases. The length of the CDR3 is 15 residues. The germline CDR1 and CDR2 sequences are MDHEN and SYDVKM. Trimming at V came to 3 bases and at J to 3 bases, leaving 5 bases not matched to a gene.

This clonotype was detected only a few times. J is TRBJ2-7 and V is TRBV7-8; TRBD1 matches 7 bases. The germline gives CDR1 SGHVS, CDR2 FQNEAQ. The trim removed 3 bases at V and 3 bases at J, leaving 5 bases unmatched. This CDR3 is 14 amino acids long. Here the CDR3 reads CASSFDRDFYEQYF. DNA for the CDR3: TGTGCCAGCAGCTTTGACAGGGATTTCTACGAGCAGTACTTC.

This clonotype was counted at least ten times. The chain combines TRBV6-5 with TRBJ1-1; 8 positions agree with TRBD1. There are 14 residues in the CDR3. With V trimmed by 6 bases and J by 4 bases, 7 bases remained unmatched. Germline CDR1 is MNHEY and CDR2 is SVGAGI. The CDR3 nucleotides are TGTGCCAGCAGCAGGACAGGGTTAGGCACTGAAGCTTTCTTT. Protein: CASSRTGLGTEAFF.

The chain combines TRBV6-2 or TRBV6-3 with TRBJ2-7; 7 bases map to TRBD2. This CDR3 is 16 amino acids long. After removal of 2 bases from V and 0 bases from J, the junction contained 7 bases not matched to a gene. Germline CDR1 MNHEY, CDR2 SVGEGT. In nucleotides, the CDR3 is TGTGCCAGCAGTTACGGGCGGGAGCCCATCTCCTACGAGCAGTACTTC. It codes for CASSYGREPISYEQYF.

This clonotype was seen only a few times. This chain joins TRBV7-9 and TRBJ2-3, with 7 bases fitting TRBD1. CDR3 size: 14 residues. CDR1 is SEHNR, CDR2 FQNEAQ, per germline (reference sequence). The V gene end was trimmed by 4 bases and the J gene end by 4 bases; junction bases not matched to a gene: 5. This CDR3 is CASSSGQLSDTQYF. For the CDR3, the DNA is TGTGCCAGCAGCTCGGGACAGCTTTCAGATACGCAGTATTTT.

This clonotype was counted only a few times. The chain combines TRBV28 with TRBJ2-3, with D hard to call. Germline lookup yields CDR1 MDHEN and CDR2 SYDVKM. CDR3 length: 11 amino acids. Between the trimmed V and J ends, which lost 7 bases and 6 bases, there was a span of 8 bases. CDR3 DNA sequence: TGTGCCAGCACCGGTATCGATACGCAGTATTTT. Encoded protein: CASTGIDTQYF.

This clonotype was counted at least ten times. The J gene is TRBJ1-2, the V gene TRBV20-1; D gene uncertain. The germline gives CDR1 DFQATT, CDR2 SNEGSKA (reference sequence). The CDR3 is 15 residues long. The V end was cut by 8 bases, the J end by 4 bases, with 23 bases between. The CDR3, as DNA: TGCAGTTTCCCGCCTCAGGATGACGGCACCTATGGCTACACCTTC. This encodes CSFPPQDDGTYGYTF.